This T cell receptor beta chain was captured in a study of T cell responses to AZD1222 COVID-19 vaccine. Generated by immunoSEQ multiplex PCR, the TCRdb table keeps only in-frame clones and is missing some. The table shows about 100,000 clones, with 70% to 90% occurring only once. The CDR3 runs to 16 residues. CDR1 and CDR2 from the germline V gene are SGHTA and FQGNSA. V trimming: 1 base; J trimming: 8 bases; junction bases outside the gene matches: 8. The rearrangement uses TRBV7-2 and TRBJ1-4; 9 bases are a match to TRBD1. The source material was peripheral blood, sampled on day 0 of AZD1222 vaccination. This TCR was sampled from an adult in good health. The chain's CDR3 is CASSLGPGQGREKLFF. The CDR3 DNA sequence: TGTGCCAGCAGCTTAGGCCCGGGACAGGGAAGGGAAAAACTGTTTTTT.